The TCR beta chain under discussion was sequenced for a study of blood T cell repertoires in COVID-19. Turning to the study itself: Acute and convalescent COVID-19 samples came from the United States, Italy and Spain. PBMCs, B-cell-depleted T cells, or T cells were the source of the cDNA or gDNA that made up the material.

Germline lookup yields CDR1 SGHTA and CDR2 FQGNSA. The CDR3 runs to 12 residues. Trimming cost V 0 bases and J 10 bases, with 7 bases left between them. In the original analysis: Reference gene primer amplification gave nucleated cell count estimates. Libraries were prepared by immunoSEQ multiplex PCR; TCRdb keeps only in-frame clonotypes and omits some of them. That table furnishes V, J and clone size, whereas the DNA furnished D and trimming. The repertoire has fewer than 45,000 clones, more than 85% of them found once; the top ten carry less than 50%. This clone was seen once. The clonotype originates from a man aged 60 to 69 with active or convalescent COVID-19. V usage is TRBV7-2 and J usage is TRBJ1-5; D remains unclear. The sample taken for sequencing was peripheral blood. DNA of the CDR3: TGTGCCAGCAGCTTAGCGGGCCTCCCCCAGCATTTT. Its translation: CASSLAGLPQHF. Drawing the rest from reference TRBV7-2 and TRBJ1-5, the complete variable domain is GAGVSQSPSNKVTEKGKDVELRCDPISGHTALYWYRQSLGQGLEFLIYFQGNSAPDKSGLPSDRFSAERTGGSVSTLTIQRTQQEDSAVYLCASSLAGLPQHFGDGTRLSIL.